The 32 T cell receptor beta chains below come from one sample, sequenced in a study of graft-versus-host responses after intestinal transplantation. The antigens for these receptors are not known. Clones were read by immunoSEQ multiplex PCR, and TCRdb kept only the in-frame ones, dropping some. The sample shows roughly 110,000 clones, about 91% of them seen only once. Here the sequenced sample was unstimulated CD4+ T cells sorted from spleen or lymph node cells, taken before transplant. These receptors were taken from a human donor who was the organ donor for an intestinal transplant.

V and J are TRBV12-5 and TRBJ2-5, with D possibly TRBD2 on 5 matching bases. The germline CDR1 and CDR2 sequences are LGHNT and FRNRAP. The CDR3 extends over 13 amino acids. V shed 4 bases and J shed 1 base, with 7 bases lying between them. CDR3 sequence: CASGWETQETQYF. CDR3 DNA sequence: TGTGCTAGTGGTTGGGAGACCCAAGAGACCCAGTACTTC.

The chain uses TRBV6-5 and TRBJ2-1, with 8 bases lining up with TRBD2. The CDR3 is 14 amino acids. After removal of 4 bases from V and 4 bases from J, the junction contained 3 bases not matched to a gene. Germline V gene sequence: CDR1 MNHEY, CDR2 SVGAGI. CDR3 DNA: TGTGCCAGCAGTTCCTTAGCGGGGTACAATGAGCAGTTCTTC. Protein product: CASSSLAGYNEQFF.

The V and J genes are TRBV7-6 and TRBJ1-1, with D possibly being TRBD1 (6 bases). The CDR3 contains 13 residues. Per the germline V gene, CDR1 is SGHVS and CDR2 is FNYEAQ. V was pared by 3 bases and J by 4 bases, with 9 bases between. Here the CDR3 reads CASSLGAVTEAFF. The CDR3 nucleotides are TGTGCCAGCAGCTTGGGGGCGGTCACTGAAGCTTTCTTT.

The chain employs TRBV9 and TRBJ2-3; TRBD1 matches at 8 bases. The V segment lost 3 bases and the J segment 6 bases; nucleotides outside the gene matches: 15. Germline CDR1 is SGDLS and CDR2 is YYNGEE. This CDR3 has 17 residues. The CDR3 region is CASSDLFIGQGSDTQYF. DNA of the CDR3: TGTGCCAGCAGCGACCTATTTATAGGACAGGGAAGCGATACGCAGTATTTT.

The chain carries TRBV6-1 and TRBJ2-3; D not resolved. The CDR3 consists of 14 residues. CDR1 is MNHNS, CDR2 SASEGT, per germline. V gave up 5 bases and J gave up 2 bases, with 11 bases separating them. CDR3 protein: CASSYNAHTDTQYF. The DNA for the CDR3 is TGTGCCAGCAGTTATAACGCCCACACAGATACGCAGTATTTT.

DNA for the CDR3: TGTGCCAGCAGATCAACAGGGGGCGCGAACACCGGGGAGCTGTTTTTT. This codes for CASRSTGGANTGELFF. The chain links TRBV11-3 to TRBJ2-2; 9 bases align to TRBD1. The germline V gene has CDR1 SGHNT and CDR2 YENEEA. The CDR3 covers 16 residues. Trimming cost V 6 bases and J 0 bases; bases outside gene matches: 5.

Of note for this clone: Mismatch with germline at one junction end may stem from a read error. Other DNA sequences in the sample encode the same CDR3. V usage is TRBV9 and J usage is TRBJ2-7; no reliable D call. The CDR3 extends over 14 amino acids. Germline loops: CDR1 SGDLS, CDR2 YYNGEE. CDR3 in DNA: TGTGCCAGCAGCGTAGCCCTAGAACCCTACGAACAGTACTTC. Translating it yields CASSVALEPYEQYF.

Concerning this clone: The identical CDR3 is also encoded by other nucleotide sequences in the sample. V and J are TRBV5-6 and TRBJ1-2; the D is unclear. Trimming stripped 1 base from V and 2 bases from J, with 0 bases between. The CDR3 has 11 amino acids. The germline V gene has CDR1 SGHDT and CDR2 YYEEEE. The CDR3 region is CASSLNYGYTF. CDR3 bases: TGTGCCAGCAGCTTGAACTATGGCTACACCTTC. The variable domain in full, with the rest retrieved from reference TRBV5-6 and TRBJ1-2, is DAGVTQSPTHLIKTRGQQVTLRCSPKSGHDTVSWYQQALGQGPQFIFQYYEEEERQRGNFPDRFSGHQFPNYSSELNVNALLLGDSALYLCASSLNYGYTFGSGTRLTVV.

This clone was recorded once. The CDR3 DNA reads TGTGCCAGCAGTGAGCGTGGCAGGGGGAACTCCTACGAGCAGTACTTC. Its protein product is CASSERGRGNSYEQYF. This chain uses TRBV2 with TRBJ2-7; 7 nucleotides align to TRBD1. The germline V gene has CDR1 SNHLY and CDR2 FYNNEI. With 3 bases clipped from V and 0 bases from J, the junction kept 8 bases outside the gene matches. The CDR3 has 16 residues.

The gene calls are TRBV4-1 and TRBJ2-3; the D gene is possibly TRBD1 (5 bases). This CDR3 has 16 amino acids. The V and J ends lost 1 base and 3 bases respectively, with 14 bases between them. Germline V gives CDR1 MGHRA, CDR2 YSYEKL. The CDR3 is CASSQVGRDRTDTQYF. The CDR3 bases are TGCGCCAGCAGCCAAGTTGGCAGGGATCGGACAGATACGCAGTATTTT.

This chain links TRBV27 with TRBJ1-5, with D uncertain. V lost 3 bases and J lost 0, with 6 bases in between. The CDR3 totals 14 residues. CDR1 and CDR2 (germline): MNHEY, SMNVEV (reference sequence). DNA of the CDR3: TGTGCCAGCAGTTTTTGGGGTAGCAATCAGCCCCAGCATTTT. Translating gives CASSFWGSNQPQHF.

This clone came up a few times. The chain uses TRBV11-2 and TRBJ2-7; D possibly corresponds to TRBD2 (5 bases). Germline values: CDR1 SGHAT, CDR2 FQNNGV. The CDR3 length is 14 residues. Trimming left V 2 bases short and J 5 bases short, with 13 bases between. For the CDR3, the DNA is TGTGCCAGCAGCTTAAGGACTGACCTACACGAGCAGTACTTC. Translating it yields CASSLRTDLHEQYF.

The table lists this clone with a few counts. The same CDR3 also results from other DNA sequences found in this sample. This chain uses TRBV2 with TRBJ2-2; D ambiguous. V was clipped by 6 bases and J by 6 bases, with 20 bases between them. Germline V gene data show CDR1 as SNHLY and CDR2 as FYNNEI. The CDR3 totals 16 residues. The CDR3 sequence: CASRGGGVGFPGELFF. The CDR3 coding sequence is TGTGCCAGCAGGGGTGGTGGGGTCGGTTTTCCCGGGGAGCTGTTTTTT.

This chain links TRBV6-1 with TRBJ2-2; tentative D call: TRBD1 (6 bases). CDR1 and CDR2 from the germline V gene are MNHNS and SASEGT. This CDR3 comprises 14 residues. V was shortened by 8 bases and J by 0 bases, with 10 bases between the two germline ends. CDR3 in DNA: TGTGCCAGCTCATGGACAGCGAACACCGGGGAGCTGTTTTTT. This codes for CASSWTANTGELFF.

About this clone itself: The same CDR3 can be traced to other DNA sequences in this sample. The rearrangement uses TRBV27 and TRBJ2-2, with D possibly matching TRBD1 (6 bases). This CDR3 has 17 residues. CDR1 MNHEY and CDR2 SMNVEV come from the germline V gene (reference sequence). V lost 0 bases and J 6 bases, leaving 17 bases between the germline ends. CDR3 region: CASSLSFVGAWAGELFF. CDR3 nucleotides: TGTGCCAGCAGTTTATCTTTCGTGGGGGCGTGGGCCGGGGAGCTGTTTTTT.

The J gene is TRBJ1-6, the V gene TRBV6-5; TRBD1 aligns across 10 bases. Germline V gene data show CDR1 as MNHEY and CDR2 as SVGAGI. The CDR3 runs 14 residues. V lost 4 bases, J lost 7 bases, and 1 base stayed unmatched. In DNA form, the CDR3 reads TGTGCCAGCAGTTGGACAGGGGGGAATTCACCCCTCCACTTT. Protein sequence: CASSWTGGNSPLHF.

V usage is TRBV19 and J usage is TRBJ1-4, with D tentatively TRBD1 (6 bases). The germline V gene encodes CDR1 LNHDA and CDR2 SQIVND (reference sequence). V dropped 1 base and J dropped 0 bases, with 12 bases sitting between them. The CDR3 contains 17 residues. CDR3 coding DNA: TGTGCCAGTAGTATAGGACAGGCGGGAGCAACTAATGAAAAACTGTTTTTT. Protein product: CASSIGQAGATNEKLFF.

This clone was seen just once. V usage is TRBV7-9 and J usage is TRBJ2-6; D ambiguous. The ends were cut back, 11 bases at V and 2 bases at J, with 13 bases in the middle. The CDR3 contains 14 residues. Germline V CDR1 and CDR2: SEHNR, FQNEAQ (reference sequence). CDR3 nucleotides: TGTGCCGCTGGTAGGGAAGCTGGGGCCAACGTCCTGACTTTC. Protein product: CAAGREAGANVLTF.

V usage is TRBV4-2 and J usage is TRBJ2-3; 7 nucleotides align to TRBD1. CDR1 is LGHNA and CDR2 is YNFKEQ in the germline V gene. With V trimmed by 4 bases and J by 0 bases, 4 bases remained unmatched. The CDR3 covers 15 residues. The CDR3 region is CASSLNRGSTDTQYF. DNA of the CDR3: TGTGCCAGCAGCCTGAACAGGGGTAGCACAGATACGCAGTATTTT.

The rearrangement joins TRBV5-1 to TRBJ2-3, with 13 bases identical to TRBD2. Looked up from germline, CDR1 is SGHRS and CDR2 is YFSETQ. With 5 bases clipped from V and 4 bases from J, the junction kept 1 base outside the gene matches. The CDR3 loop spans 14 amino acids. CDR3: CASRGTSGADTQYF. CDR3 coding DNA: TGCGCCAGCAGAGGGACTAGCGGGGCAGATACGCAGTATTTT.

CDR3 nucleotides: TGTGCCATCAGTGTGGGCGGGAGTCCCCCCTACGAGCAGTACTTC. It yields the protein CAISVGGSPPYEQYF. The rearrangement joins TRBV10-3 to TRBJ2-7; 7 positions agree with TRBD2. The length of the CDR3 is 15 residues. Germline V CDR1 and CDR2: ENHRY, SYGVKD. V trimming: 4 bases; J trimming: 2 bases; junction bases outside the gene matches: 8.

The V call is TRBV10-1, the J call TRBJ2-7; the D is unclear. The length of the CDR3 is 16 residues. Trimming shortened V by 0 bases and J by 6 bases, and 18 bases separated the two germline ends. Germline V gives CDR1 WNHNN, CDR2 SYGVQD (reference sequence). The CDR3 DNA reads as TGCGCCAGCAGTGAGTCTATCGGTATCCGAGGCATCGAGCAGTACTTC. Protein: CASSESIGIRGIEQYF.

The chain joins TRBV6-1 to TRBJ1-5, with D unresolved. V shed 7 bases and J shed 5 bases, with 15 bases lying between them. In germline, CDR1 is MNHNS, CDR2 SASEGT. The CDR3 totals 14 residues. The CDR3, as DNA: TGTGCCAGCAAGTATGGGTTTGGAGATCAGCCCCAGCATTTT. Translated, it gives CASKYGFGDQPQHF.

This CDR3 is CASSVLGQGDSPLHF. Written as DNA, the CDR3 is TGTGCCAGCAGTGTACTGGGACAGGGGGATTCACCCCTCCACTTT. The chain recombines TRBV6-1 with TRBJ1-6, with 11 bases fitting TRBD1. Germline loops: CDR1 MNHNS, CDR2 SASEGT. Trimming cost V 4 bases and J 8 bases; bases outside gene matches: 4. The CDR3 extends over 15 amino acids.

The V gene is TRBV19, the J gene TRBJ2-6, with D possibly being TRBD1 (7 bases). Trimming removed 6 bases at V and 2 bases at J, with 14 bases between. This CDR3 has 16 residues. Germline V gene sequence: CDR1 LNHDA, CDR2 SQIVND (reference sequence). The CDR3 sequence: CASRRETGTGANVLTF. The DNA for the CDR3 is TGTGCCAGTAGACGGGAGACAGGGACTGGGGCCAACGTCCTGACTTTC.

The chain employs TRBV11-2 and TRBJ2-7; D may be TRBD1 (6 bases). Looked up from germline, CDR1 is SGHAT and CDR2 is FQNNGV. The CDR3 is 14 amino acids. V dropped 4 bases and J dropped 4 bases, with 14 bases sitting between them. CDR3 in amino acids: CASSSRQEIYEQYF. The CDR3 nucleotides read TGTGCCAGCAGCTCGAGACAGGAGATATACGAGCAGTACTTC.

CDR3 sequence reads: CASSHRTLYEQYF. DNA for the CDR3: TGTGCCAGCAGCCATCGGACCCTCTACGAGCAGTACTTC. The genes are TRBV7-2 and TRBJ2-7; D remains ambiguous. Germline V gives CDR1 SGHTA, CDR2 FQGNSA. The CDR3 is made up of 13 amino acids. Between the trimmed V and J ends, which lost 5 bases and 3 bases, there was a span of 11 bases.

The chain couples TRBV7-2 to TRBJ1-6, with D possibly being TRBD1 (5 bases). Germline values: CDR1 SGHTA, CDR2 FQGNSA. The length of the CDR3 is 15 residues. The V gene lost 6 bases and the J gene lost 6 bases, with 15 bases spanning the gap. The CDR3 DNA is TGTGCCAGCAGTTCCACAGGAGCTGGTAATTCACCCCTCCACTTT. Its protein product is CASSSTGAGNSPLHF.

This sequence joins TRBV5-6 and TRBJ2-7; D unresolved. The V and J ends lost 5 bases and 2 bases respectively, with 14 bases between them. Germline assignment: CDR1 SGHDT and CDR2 YYEEEE. The CDR3 extends over 14 amino acids. CDR3 in amino acids: CASSGVGVTYEQYF. The CDR3 DNA reads as TGTGCCAGCAGTGGGGTCGGAGTCACCTACGAGCAGTACTTC.

The chain carries TRBV20-1 and TRBJ2-5; no firm D call. Trimming removed 4 bases from V and 4 bases from J, with 4 bases in between. Germline CDR1 reads DFQATT; CDR2 reads SNEGSKA (reference sequence). The CDR3 is made up of 10 amino acids. The CDR3 region has the DNA TGCAGTGCTACCCTAGAGACCCAGTACTTC. This gives the protein CSATLETQYF.

The gene calls are TRBV4-2 and TRBJ2-3; maybe TRBD2 (6 bases). Germline V lookup: CDR1 LGHNA, CDR2 YNFKEQ. The CDR3 has 14 residues. Trimming took 5 bases from V and 0 from J, leaving 9 bases between them. The CDR3 DNA is TGTGCCAGCAGCATGGGGACTAGCACAGATACGCAGTATTTT. This sequence encodes CASSMGTSTDTQYF.

The chain recombines TRBV19 with TRBJ2-1; 12 bases match TRBD2. With V trimmed by 0 bases and J by 5 bases, 8 bases remained unmatched. The germline CDR1 and CDR2 sequences are LNHDA and SQIVND (reference sequence). The CDR3 contains 18 residues. CDR3 residues: CASSIDFLAGGPNNEQFF. The CDR3 bases are TGTGCCAGTAGTATAGATTTTCTAGCGGGAGGGCCCAACAATGAGCAGTTCTTC.